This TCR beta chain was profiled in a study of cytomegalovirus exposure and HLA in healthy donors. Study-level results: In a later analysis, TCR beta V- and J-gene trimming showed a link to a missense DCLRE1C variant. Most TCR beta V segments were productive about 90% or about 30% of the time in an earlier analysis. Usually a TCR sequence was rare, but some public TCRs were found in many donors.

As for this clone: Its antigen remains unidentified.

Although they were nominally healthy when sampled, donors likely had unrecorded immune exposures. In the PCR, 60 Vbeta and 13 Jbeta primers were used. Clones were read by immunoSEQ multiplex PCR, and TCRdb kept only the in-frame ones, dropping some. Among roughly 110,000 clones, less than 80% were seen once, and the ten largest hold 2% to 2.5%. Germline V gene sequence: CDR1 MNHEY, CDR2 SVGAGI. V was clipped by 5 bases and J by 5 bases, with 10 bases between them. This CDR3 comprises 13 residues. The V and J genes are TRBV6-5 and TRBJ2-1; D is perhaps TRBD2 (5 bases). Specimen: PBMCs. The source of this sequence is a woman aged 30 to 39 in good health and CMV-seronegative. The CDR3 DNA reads TGTGCCAGCAGTAAGGACTCGGACAATGAGCAGTTCTTC. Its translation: CASSKDSDNEQFF.